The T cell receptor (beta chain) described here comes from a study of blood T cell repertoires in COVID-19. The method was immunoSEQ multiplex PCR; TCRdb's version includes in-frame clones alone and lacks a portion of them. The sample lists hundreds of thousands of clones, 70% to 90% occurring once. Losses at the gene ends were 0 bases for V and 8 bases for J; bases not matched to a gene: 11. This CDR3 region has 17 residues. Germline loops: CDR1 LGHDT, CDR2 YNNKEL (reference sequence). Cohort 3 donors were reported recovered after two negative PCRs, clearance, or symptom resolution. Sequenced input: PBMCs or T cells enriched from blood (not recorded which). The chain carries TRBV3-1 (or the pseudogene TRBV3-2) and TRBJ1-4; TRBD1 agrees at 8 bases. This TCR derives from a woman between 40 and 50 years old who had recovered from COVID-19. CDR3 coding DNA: TGTGCCAGCAGCCAAGAAGGTGGGAGGCGGACAGGGGAAAAACTGTTTTTT. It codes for CASSQEGGRRTGEKLFF.